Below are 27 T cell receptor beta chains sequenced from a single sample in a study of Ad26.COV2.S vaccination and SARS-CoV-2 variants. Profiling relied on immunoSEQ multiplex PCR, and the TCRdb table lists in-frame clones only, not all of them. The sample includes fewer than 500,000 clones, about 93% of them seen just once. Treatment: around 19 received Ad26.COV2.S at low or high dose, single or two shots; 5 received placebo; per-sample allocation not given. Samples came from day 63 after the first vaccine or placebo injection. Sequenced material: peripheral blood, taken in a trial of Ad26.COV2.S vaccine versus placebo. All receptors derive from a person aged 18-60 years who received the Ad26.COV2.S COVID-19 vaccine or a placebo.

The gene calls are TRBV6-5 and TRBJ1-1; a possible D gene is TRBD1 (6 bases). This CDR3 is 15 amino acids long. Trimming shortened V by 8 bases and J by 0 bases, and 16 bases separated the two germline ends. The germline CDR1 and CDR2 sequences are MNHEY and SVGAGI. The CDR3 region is CASESAGGMNTEAFF. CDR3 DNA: TGTGCCAGCGAGAGCGCCGGGGGCATGAACACTGAAGCTTTCTTT.

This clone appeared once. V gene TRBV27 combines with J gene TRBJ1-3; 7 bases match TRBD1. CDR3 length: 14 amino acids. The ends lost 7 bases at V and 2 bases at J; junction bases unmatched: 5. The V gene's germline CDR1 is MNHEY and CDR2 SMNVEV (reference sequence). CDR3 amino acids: CASKNRGTGNTIYF. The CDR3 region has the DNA TGTGCCAGCAAGAACAGGGGAACTGGAAACACCATATATTTT.

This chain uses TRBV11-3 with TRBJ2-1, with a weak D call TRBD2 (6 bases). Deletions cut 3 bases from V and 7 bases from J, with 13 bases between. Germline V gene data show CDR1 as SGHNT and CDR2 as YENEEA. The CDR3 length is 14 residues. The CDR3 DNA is TGTGCCAGCAGCTTTCTTAACGCGGGGAATGAGCAGTTCTTC. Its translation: CASSFLNAGNEQFF.

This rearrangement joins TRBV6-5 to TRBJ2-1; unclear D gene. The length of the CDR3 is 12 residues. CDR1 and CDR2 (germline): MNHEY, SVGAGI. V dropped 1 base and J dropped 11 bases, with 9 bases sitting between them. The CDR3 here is CASSYYQGQQFF. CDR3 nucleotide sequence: TGTGCCAGCAGTTACTACCAAGGACAGCAGTTCTTC.

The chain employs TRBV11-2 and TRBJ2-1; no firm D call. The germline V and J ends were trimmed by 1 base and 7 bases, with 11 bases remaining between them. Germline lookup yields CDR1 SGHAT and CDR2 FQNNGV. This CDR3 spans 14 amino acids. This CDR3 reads CASSLAGRSNEQFF. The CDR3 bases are TGTGCCAGCAGCTTAGCTGGCAGGAGTAATGAGCAGTTCTTC.

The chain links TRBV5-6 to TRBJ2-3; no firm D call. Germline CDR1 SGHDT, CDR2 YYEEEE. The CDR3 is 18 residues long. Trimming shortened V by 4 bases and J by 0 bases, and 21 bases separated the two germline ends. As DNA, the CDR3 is TGTGCCAGCAGCAATATAGGTGGGGTGGCCTCTAGCACAGATACGCAGTATTTT. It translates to CASSNIGGVASSTDTQYF.

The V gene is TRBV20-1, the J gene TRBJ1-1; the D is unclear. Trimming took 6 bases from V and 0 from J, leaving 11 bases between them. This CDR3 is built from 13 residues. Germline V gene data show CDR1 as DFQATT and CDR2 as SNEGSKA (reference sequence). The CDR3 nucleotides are TGCAGTGCCAGTGCACAACTGAACACTGAAGCTTTCTTT. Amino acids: CSASAQLNTEAFF.

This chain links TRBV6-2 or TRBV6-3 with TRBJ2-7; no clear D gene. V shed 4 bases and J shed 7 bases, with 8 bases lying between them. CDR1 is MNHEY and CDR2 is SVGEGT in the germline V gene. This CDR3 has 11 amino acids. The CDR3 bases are TGTGCCAGCAGTTCCCAATGGGAGCAGTACTTC. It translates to CASSSQWEQYF.

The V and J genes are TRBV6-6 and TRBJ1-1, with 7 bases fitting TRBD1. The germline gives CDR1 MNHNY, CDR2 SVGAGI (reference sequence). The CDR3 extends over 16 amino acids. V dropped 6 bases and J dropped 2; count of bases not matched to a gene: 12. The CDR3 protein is CASSPGGVGLNTEAFF. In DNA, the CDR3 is TGTGCCAGCAGCCCAGGGGGGGTGGGGTTAAACACTGAAGCTTTCTTT.

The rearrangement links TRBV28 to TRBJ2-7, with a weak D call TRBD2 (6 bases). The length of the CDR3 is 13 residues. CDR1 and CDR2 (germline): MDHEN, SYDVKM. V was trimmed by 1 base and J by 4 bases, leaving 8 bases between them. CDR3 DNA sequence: TGTGCCAGCAGTTTATTAGCGGAATACGAGCAGTACTTC. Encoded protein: CASSLLAEYEQYF.

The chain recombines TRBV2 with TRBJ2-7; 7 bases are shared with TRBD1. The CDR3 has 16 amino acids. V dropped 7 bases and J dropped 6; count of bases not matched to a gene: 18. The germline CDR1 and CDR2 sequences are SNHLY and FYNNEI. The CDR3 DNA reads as TGTGCCAGCACTTCGCCGATTAACAGGGGCCGGAGCGAGCAGTACTTC. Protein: CASTSPINRGRSEQYF.

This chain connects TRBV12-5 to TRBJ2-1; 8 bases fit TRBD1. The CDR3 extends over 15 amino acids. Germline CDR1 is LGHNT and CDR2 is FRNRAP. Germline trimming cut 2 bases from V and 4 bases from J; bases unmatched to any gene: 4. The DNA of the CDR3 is TGTGCTAGTGGTTTGATCCAGGGGGCATACAATGAGCAGTTCTTC. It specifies CASGLIQGAYNEQFF.

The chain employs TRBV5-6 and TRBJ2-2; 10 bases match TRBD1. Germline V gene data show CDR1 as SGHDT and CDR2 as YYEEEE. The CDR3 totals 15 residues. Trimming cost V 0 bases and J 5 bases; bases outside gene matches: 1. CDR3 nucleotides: TGTGCCAGCAGCTTGGGACAGGGGGCTACCGGGGAGCTGTTTTTT. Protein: CASSLGQGATGELFF.

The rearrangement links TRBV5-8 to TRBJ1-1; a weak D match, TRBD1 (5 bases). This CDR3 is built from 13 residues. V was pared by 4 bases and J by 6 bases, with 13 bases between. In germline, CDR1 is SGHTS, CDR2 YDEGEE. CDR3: CASSKERGSEAFF. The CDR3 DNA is TGTGCCAGCAGCAAAGAGAGGGGTTCTGAAGCTTTCTTT.

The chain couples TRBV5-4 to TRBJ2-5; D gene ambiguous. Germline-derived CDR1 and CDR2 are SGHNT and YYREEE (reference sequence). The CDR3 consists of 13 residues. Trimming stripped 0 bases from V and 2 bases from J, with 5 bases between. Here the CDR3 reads CASSLEIQETQYF. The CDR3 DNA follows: TGTGCCAGCAGCTTGGAGATACAAGAGACCCAGTACTTC.

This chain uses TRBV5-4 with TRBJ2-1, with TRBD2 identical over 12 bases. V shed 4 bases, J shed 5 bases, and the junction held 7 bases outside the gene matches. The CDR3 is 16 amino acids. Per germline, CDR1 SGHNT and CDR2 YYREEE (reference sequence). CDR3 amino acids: CASSHARTSGNNEQFF. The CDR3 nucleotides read TGTGCCAGCAGCCACGCTCGGACTAGCGGGAACAATGAGCAGTTCTTC.

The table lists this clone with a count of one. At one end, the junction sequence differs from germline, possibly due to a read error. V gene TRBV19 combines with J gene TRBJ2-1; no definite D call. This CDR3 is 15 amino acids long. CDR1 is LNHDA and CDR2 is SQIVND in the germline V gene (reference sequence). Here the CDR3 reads CASSMVPSSHNEQFF. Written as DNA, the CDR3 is TGTGCCAGTAGTATGGTCCCGAGCTCCCACAATGAGCAGTTCTTC.

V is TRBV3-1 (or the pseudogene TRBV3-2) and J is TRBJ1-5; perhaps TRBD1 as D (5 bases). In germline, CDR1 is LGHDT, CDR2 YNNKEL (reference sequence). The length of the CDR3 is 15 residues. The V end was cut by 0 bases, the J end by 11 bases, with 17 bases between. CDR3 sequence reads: CASSQDPGPRGAQHF. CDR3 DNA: TGTGCCAGCAGCCAAGATCCAGGACCCCGGGGGGCCCAGCATTTT.

The CDR3 sequence is CASSYLTGGALGYTF. As DNA, the CDR3 is TGTGCCAGCAGTTACCTAACAGGGGGCGCCTTAGGCTACACCTTC. The chain carries TRBV6-5 and TRBJ1-2, with 9 bases fitting TRBD1. The CDR3 spans 15 residues. CDR1 is MNHEY and CDR2 is SVGAGI in the germline V gene. With 2 bases clipped from V and 8 bases from J, the junction kept 9 bases outside the gene matches.

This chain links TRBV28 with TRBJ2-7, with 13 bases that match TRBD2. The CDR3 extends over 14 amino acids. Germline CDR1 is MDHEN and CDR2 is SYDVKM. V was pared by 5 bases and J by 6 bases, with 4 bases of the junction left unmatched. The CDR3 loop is CASSQLAGGGEQYF. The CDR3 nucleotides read TGTGCCAGCAGTCAACTAGCGGGAGGGGGCGAGCAGTACTTC. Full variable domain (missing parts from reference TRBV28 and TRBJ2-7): DVKVTQSSRYLVKRTGEKVFLECVQDMDHENMFWYRQDPGLGLRLIYFSYDVKMKEKGDIPEGYSVSREKKERFSLILESASTNQTSMYLCASSQLAGGGEQYFGPGTRLTVT.

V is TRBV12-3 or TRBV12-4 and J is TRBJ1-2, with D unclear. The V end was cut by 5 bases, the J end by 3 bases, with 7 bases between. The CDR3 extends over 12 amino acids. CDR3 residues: CASSRQDYGYTF. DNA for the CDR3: TGTGCCAGCAGTCGCCAGGACTATGGCTACACCTTC.

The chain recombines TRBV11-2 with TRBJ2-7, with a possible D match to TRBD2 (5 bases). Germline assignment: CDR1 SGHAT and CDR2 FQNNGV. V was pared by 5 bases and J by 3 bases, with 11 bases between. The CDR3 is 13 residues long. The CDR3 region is CASSKQEGYEQYF. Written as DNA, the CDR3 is TGTGCCAGCAGCAAACAAGAGGGCTACGAGCAGTACTTC. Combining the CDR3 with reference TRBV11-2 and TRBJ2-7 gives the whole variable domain EAGVAQSPRYKIIEKRQSVAFWCNPISGHATLYWYQQILGQGPKLLIQFQNNGVVDDSQLPKDRFSAERLKGVDSTLKIQPAKLEDSAVYLCASSKQEGYEQYFGPGTRLTVT.

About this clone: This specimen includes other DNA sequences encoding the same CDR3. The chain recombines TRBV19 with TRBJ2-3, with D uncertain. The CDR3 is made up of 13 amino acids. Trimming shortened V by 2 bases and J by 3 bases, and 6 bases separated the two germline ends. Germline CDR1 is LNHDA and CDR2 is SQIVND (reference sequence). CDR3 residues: CASSILGTDTQYF. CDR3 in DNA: TGTGCCAGTAGTATACTTGGGACAGATACGCAGTATTTT.

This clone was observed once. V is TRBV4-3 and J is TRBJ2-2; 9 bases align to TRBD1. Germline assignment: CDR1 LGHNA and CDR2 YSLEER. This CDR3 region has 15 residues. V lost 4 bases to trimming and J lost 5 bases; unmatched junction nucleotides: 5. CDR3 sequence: CASSRGGQGTGELFF. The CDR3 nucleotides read TGCGCCAGCAGCCGAGGAGGACAGGGGACCGGGGAGCTGTTTTTT.

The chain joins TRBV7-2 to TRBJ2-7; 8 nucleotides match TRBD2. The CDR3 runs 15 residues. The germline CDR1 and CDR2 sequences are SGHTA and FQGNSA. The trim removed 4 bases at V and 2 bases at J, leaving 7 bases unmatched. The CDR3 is CASSSGPGLAYEQYF. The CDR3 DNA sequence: TGTGCCAGCAGCTCAGGTCCGGGACTAGCCTACGAGCAGTACTTC.

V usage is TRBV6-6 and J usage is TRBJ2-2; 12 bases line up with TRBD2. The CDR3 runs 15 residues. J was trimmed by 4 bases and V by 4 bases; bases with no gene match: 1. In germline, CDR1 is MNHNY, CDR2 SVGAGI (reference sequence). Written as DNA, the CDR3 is TGTGCCAGCAGTTCTAGCGGGAGGGTCACCGGGGAGCTGTTTTTT. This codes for CASSSSGRVTGELFF.

The CDR3 DNA sequence: TGCGCCAGCAGCCGAGAACTAGCGGTTACTTCCTACGAGCAGTACTTC. This sequence encodes CASSRELAVTSYEQYF. This chain uses TRBV4-3 with TRBJ2-7, with 8 bases fitting TRBD2. V was clipped by 4 bases and J by 1 base; unmatched bases: 9. The CDR3 runs to 16 residues. Germline-derived CDR1 and CDR2 are LGHNA and YSLEER.